A single sample is the source of the 5 T cell receptor beta chains below, sequenced in a study of lymphopenia after photon versus proton radiotherapy. Sequencing used immunoSEQ multiplex PCR; TCRdb keeps in-frame clones, though not all of them. The sample holds about 49,000 clones, approximately 82% seen once. Sequencing was performed on peripheral blood, taken from a patient treated with photon-based radiotherapy. These receptors were taken from a man aged 50-59 years with gastric cancer.

This chain uses TRBV7-9 with TRBJ2-1, with 9 bases identical to TRBD1. CDR1 is SEHNR, CDR2 FQNEAQ, per germline (reference sequence). This CDR3 is built from 18 residues. The J segment lost 7 bases and the V segment lost 1 base, leaving 14 bases of the junction unmatched. The CDR3 DNA is TGTGCCAGCAGCTTAGTCGGAGACTGGACAGGGGATTGGAATGAGCAGTTCTTC. Its translation is CASSLVGDWTGDWNEQFF.

The chain has TRBV27 and TRBJ1-1; D gene uncertain. Germline CDR1 and CDR2: MNHEY and SMNVEV (reference sequence). Trimming took 7 bases from V and 0 from J, leaving 15 bases between them. This CDR3 spans 15 amino acids. CDR3 in amino acids: CASTTGVGLNTEAFF. DNA for the CDR3: TGTGCCAGCACCACCGGGGTAGGATTGAACACTGAAGCTTTCTTT.

The chain uses TRBV7-9 and TRBJ2-5; TRBD1 is a possible D gene (6 bases). V was cut by 7 bases and J by 0 bases, with 9 bases left in between. Looked up from germline, CDR1 is SEHNR and CDR2 is FQNEAQ (reference sequence). CDR3 length: 13 amino acids. The CDR3 reads CASTGQYQETQYF. CDR3 DNA sequence: TGTGCCAGCACCGGACAGTACCAAGAGACCCAGTACTTC.

V gene TRBV9 combines with J gene TRBJ2-7, with 8 nucleotides matching TRBD1. This CDR3 contains 13 residues. The germline V gene has CDR1 SGDLS and CDR2 YYNGEE. V was pared by 4 bases and J by 3 bases, with 3 bases of the junction left unmatched. The CDR3 here is CASSQGQGYEQYF. Here the CDR3 DNA reads TGTGCCAGCAGCCAAGGACAGGGCTACGAGCAGTACTTC.

J is TRBJ2-5 and V is TRBV6-5; 15 bases agree with TRBD2. This CDR3 spans 15 amino acids. Germline V gene sequence: CDR1 MNHEY, CDR2 SVGAGI. Germline trimming cut 7 bases from V and 4 bases from J; bases unmatched to any gene: 4. The CDR3: CASNRGLAGGETQYF. CDR3 nucleotide sequence: TGTGCCAGCAACAGGGGACTAGCGGGAGGAGAGACCCAGTACTTC.